This TCR beta chain was sequenced in a study of cytomegalovirus exposure and HLA in healthy donors. CDR3 length: 18 amino acids. Germline CDR1 is KGHSH and CDR2 is LQKENI. V trimming: 1 base; J trimming: 4 bases; junction bases outside the gene matches: 12. This PCR relied on a set of 60 Vbeta primers and 13 Jbeta primers. Profiled with immunoSEQ multiplex PCR; TCRdb holds only in-frame clones, not every one. The data show over 70,000 clones, over 60% seen once. A note on this clone: Its specificity is unknown.

Study results and caveats: Some TCR beta chains (approximately 180 of them) were listed as cytomegalovirus-associated.

The sequenced material came from PBMCs. The chain employs TRBV18 and TRBJ2-1; 8 bases map to TRBD1. This clonotype was obtained from a man aged 25 to 40 in good health and CMV-seronegative. CDR3 nucleotides: TGTGCCAGCTCACCACTATCCTCGGACAGGGATGTATACAATGAGCAGTTCTTC. It codes for CASSPLSSDRDVYNEQFF.